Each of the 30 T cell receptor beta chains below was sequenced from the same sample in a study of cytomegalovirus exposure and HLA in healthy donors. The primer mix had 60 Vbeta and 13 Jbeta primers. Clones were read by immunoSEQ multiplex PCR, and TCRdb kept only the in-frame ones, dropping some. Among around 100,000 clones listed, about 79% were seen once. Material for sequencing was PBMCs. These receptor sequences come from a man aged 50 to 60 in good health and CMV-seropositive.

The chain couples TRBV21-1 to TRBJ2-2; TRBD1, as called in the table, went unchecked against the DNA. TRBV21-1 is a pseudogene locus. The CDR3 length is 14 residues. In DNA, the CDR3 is TGTGCCAGCAGCAAAGGACAGGCCACCGGGGAGCTGTTTTTT. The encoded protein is CASSKGQATGELFF.

As DNA, the CDR3 is TGTGCCATCAGAGGGACAGGGTACGAGCAGTACTTC. It yields the protein CAIRGTGYEQYF. The J gene is TRBJ2-5, the V gene TRBV10-3; 9 nucleotides match TRBD1. The last part of the DNA fits TRBJ2-7 better; the J call may be wrong. This CDR3 is 12 amino acids long. The germline V gene encodes CDR1 ENHRY and CDR2 SYGVKD.

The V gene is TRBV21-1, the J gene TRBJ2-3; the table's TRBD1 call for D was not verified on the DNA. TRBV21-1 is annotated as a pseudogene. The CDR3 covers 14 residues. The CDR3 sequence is CASSKLQGPDTQYF. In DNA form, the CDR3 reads TGTGCCAGCAGCAAACTACAGGGTCCAGATACGCAGTATTTT.

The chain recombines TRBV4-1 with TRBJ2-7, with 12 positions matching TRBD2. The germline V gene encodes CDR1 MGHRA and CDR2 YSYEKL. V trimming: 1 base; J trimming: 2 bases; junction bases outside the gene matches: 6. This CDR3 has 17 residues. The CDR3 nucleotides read TGCGCCAGCAGCCAAGCCCCTCTAGCGGGAGGGACCTACGAGCAGTACTTC. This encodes CASSQAPLAGGTYEQYF.

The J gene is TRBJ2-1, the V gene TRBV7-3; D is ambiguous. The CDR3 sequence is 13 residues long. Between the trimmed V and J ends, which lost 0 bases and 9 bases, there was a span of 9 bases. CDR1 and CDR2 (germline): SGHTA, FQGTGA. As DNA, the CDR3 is TGTGCCAGCAGCTTAACGTCTGGCGGTGAGCAGTTCTTC. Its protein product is CASSLTSGGEQFF.

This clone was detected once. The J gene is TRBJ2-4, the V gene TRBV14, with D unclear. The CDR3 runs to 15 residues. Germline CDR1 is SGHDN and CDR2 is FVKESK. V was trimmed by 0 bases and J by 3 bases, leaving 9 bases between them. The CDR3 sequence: CASSQEGPGKNIQYF. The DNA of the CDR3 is TGTGCCAGCAGCCAAGAAGGTCCGGGCAAAAACATTCAGTACTTC.

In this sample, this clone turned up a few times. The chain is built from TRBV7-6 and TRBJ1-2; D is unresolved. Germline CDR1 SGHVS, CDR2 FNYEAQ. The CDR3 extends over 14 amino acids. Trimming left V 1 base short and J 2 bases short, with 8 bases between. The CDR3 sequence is CASSLGTANYGYTF. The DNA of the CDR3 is TGTGCCAGCAGCTTAGGAACAGCAAACTATGGCTACACCTTC.

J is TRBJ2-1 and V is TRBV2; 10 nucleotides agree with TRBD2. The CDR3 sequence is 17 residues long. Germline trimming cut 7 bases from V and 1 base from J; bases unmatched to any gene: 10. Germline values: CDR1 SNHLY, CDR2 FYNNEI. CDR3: CASTIRGTSASYNEQFF. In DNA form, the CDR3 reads TGTGCCAGCACCATTCGCGGGACTAGCGCATCCTACAATGAGCAGTTCTTC. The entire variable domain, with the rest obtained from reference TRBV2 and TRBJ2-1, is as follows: EPEVTQTPSHQVTQMGQEVILRCVPISNHLYFYWYRQILGQKVEFLVSFYNNEISEKSEIFDDQFSVERPDGSNFTLKIRSTKLEDSAMYFCASTIRGTSASYNEQFFGPGTRLTVL.

The CDR3 spells CASSPLAGGDTQYF. The CDR3 nucleotides are TGTGCCAGCAGCCCCCTGGCGGGAGGGGATACGCAGTATTTT. V usage is TRBV11-3 and J usage is TRBJ2-3; 9 bases fit TRBD2. The germline V gene has CDR1 SGHNT and CDR2 YENEEA. The CDR3 has 14 amino acids. V trimming: 5 bases; J trimming: 6 bases; junction bases outside the gene matches: 6. The variable domain in full, completed from reference TRBV11-3 and TRBJ2-3, reads EAGVVQSPRYKIIEKKQPVAFWCNPISGHNTLYWYLQNLGQGPELLIRYENEEAVDDSQLPKDRFSAERLKGVDSTLKIQPAELGDSAVYLCASSPLAGGDTQYFGPGTRLTVL.

CDR3 nucleotide sequence: TGTGCCAGCTTGTCCCCCCCCGGACTAGCGGGAACAGATACGCAGTATTTT. It specifies CASLSPPGLAGTDTQYF. The V and J genes are TRBV28 and TRBJ2-3; the match to TRBD2 covers 12 bases. CDR3 length equals 17 residues. Germline V gives CDR1 MDHEN, CDR2 SYDVKM. V was pared by 8 bases and J by 3 bases, with 12 bases of the junction left unmatched.

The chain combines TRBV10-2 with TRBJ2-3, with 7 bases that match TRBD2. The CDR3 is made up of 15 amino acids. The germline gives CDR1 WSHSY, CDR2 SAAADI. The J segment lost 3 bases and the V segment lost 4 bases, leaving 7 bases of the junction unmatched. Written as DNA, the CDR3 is TGCGCCAGCAGTGGGCGGGAGAAGGGGACAGATACGCAGTATTTT. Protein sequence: CASSGREKGTDTQYF.

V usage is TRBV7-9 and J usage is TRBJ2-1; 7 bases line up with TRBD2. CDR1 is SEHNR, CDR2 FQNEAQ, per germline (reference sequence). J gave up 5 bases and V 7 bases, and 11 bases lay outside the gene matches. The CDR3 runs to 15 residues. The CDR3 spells CASTPPLAAHNEQFF. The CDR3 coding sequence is TGTGCCAGCACGCCGCCGCTAGCGGCGCACAATGAGCAGTTCTTC. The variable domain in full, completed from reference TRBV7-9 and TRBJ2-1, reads DTGVSQNPRHKITKRGQNVTFRCDPISEHNRLYWYRQTLGQGPEFLTYFQNEAQLEKSRLLSDRFSAERPKGSFSTLEIQRTEQGDSAMYLCASTPPLAAHNEQFFGPGTRLTVL.

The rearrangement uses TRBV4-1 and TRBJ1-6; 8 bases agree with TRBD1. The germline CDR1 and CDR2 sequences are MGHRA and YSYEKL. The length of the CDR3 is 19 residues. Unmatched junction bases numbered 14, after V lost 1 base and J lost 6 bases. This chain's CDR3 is CASSQVGRTGMISNSPLHF. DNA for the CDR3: TGCGCCAGCAGCCAAGTGGGGCGGACAGGGATGATTAGTAATTCACCCCTCCACTTT.

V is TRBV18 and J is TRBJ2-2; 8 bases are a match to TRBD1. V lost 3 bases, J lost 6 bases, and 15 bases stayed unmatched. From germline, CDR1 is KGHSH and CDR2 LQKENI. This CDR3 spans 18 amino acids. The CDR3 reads CASSPLNIAGTGAGELFF. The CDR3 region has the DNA TGTGCCAGCTCACCGCTGAATATTGCCGGGACAGGAGCCGGGGAGCTGTTTTTT.

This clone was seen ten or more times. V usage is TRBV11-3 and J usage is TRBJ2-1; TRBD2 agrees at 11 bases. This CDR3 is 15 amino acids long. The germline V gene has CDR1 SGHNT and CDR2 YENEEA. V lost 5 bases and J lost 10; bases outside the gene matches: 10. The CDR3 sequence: CASSARLAGGGEQFF. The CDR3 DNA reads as TGTGCCAGCAGCGCACGTCTAGCGGGAGGCGGGGAGCAGTTCTTC. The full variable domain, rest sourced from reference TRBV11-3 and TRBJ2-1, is EAGVVQSPRYKIIEKKQPVAFWCNPISGHNTLYWYLQNLGQGPELLIRYENEEAVDDSQLPKDRFSAERLKGVDSTLKIQPAELGDSAVYLCASSARLAGGGEQFFGPGTRLTVL.

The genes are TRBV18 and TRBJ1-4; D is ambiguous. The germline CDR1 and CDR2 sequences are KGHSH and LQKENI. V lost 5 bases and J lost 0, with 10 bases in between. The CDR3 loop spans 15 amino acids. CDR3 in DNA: TGTGCCAGCTCAGGAGATCTCTCAACTAATGAAAAACTGTTTTTT. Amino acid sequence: CASSGDLSTNEKLFF.

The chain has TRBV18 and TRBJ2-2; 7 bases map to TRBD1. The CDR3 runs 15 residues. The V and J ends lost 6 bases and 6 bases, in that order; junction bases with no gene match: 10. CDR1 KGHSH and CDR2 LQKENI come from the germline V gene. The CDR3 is CASSHYEDRPGELFF. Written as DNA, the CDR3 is TGTGCCAGCTCTCACTACGAGGACAGGCCCGGGGAGCTGTTTTTT. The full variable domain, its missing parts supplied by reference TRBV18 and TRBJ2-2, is NAGVMQNPRHLVRRRGQEARLRCSPMKGHSHVYWYRQLPEEGLKFMVYLQKENIIDESGMPKERFSAEFPKEGPSILRIQQVVRGDSAAYFCASSHYEDRPGELFFGEGSRLTVL.

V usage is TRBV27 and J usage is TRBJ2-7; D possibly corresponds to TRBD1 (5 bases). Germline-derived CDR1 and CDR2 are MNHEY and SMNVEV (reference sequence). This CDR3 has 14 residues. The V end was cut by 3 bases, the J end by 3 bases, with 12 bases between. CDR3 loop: CASSFSQGIYEQYF. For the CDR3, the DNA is TGTGCCAGCAGTTTTAGTCAGGGCATCTACGAGCAGTACTTC.

CDR3 residues: CASSGPSREGTEAFF. The CDR3, as DNA: TGTGCCAGTAGCGGGCCATCCCGGGAGGGCACTGAAGCTTTCTTT. The gene calls are TRBV19 and TRBJ1-1; D gene uncertain. This CDR3 has 15 residues. Between the trimmed V and J ends, which lost 6 bases and 4 bases, there was a span of 18 bases. The V gene's germline CDR1 is LNHDA and CDR2 SQIVND (reference sequence).

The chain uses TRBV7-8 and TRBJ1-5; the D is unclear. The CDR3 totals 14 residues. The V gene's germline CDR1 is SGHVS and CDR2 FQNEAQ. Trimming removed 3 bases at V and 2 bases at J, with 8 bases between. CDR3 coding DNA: TGTGCCAGCAGCTTGGGGAGGGGCAATCAGCCCCAGCATTTT. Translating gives CASSLGRGNQPQHF.

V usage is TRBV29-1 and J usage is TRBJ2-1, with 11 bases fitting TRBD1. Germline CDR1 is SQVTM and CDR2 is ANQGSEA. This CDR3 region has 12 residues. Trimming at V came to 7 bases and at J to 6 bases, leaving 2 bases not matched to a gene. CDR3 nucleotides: TGCAGCGCGGACAGGGGGCGCAATGAGCAGTTCTTC. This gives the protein CSADRGRNEQFF.

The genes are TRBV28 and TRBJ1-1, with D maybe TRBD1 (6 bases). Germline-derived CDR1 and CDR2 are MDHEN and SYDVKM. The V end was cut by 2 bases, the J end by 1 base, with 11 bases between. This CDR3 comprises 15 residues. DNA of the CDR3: TGTGCCAGCAGTTTAGTCAGGGGCGCGAACACTGAAGCTTTCTTT. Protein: CASSLVRGANTEAFF.

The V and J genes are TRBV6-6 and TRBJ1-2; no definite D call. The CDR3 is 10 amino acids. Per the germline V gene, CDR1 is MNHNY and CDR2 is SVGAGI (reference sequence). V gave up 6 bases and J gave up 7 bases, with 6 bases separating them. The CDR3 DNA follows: TGTGCCAGCAGCCGGGGTGGCTACACCTTC. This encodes CASSRGGYTF.

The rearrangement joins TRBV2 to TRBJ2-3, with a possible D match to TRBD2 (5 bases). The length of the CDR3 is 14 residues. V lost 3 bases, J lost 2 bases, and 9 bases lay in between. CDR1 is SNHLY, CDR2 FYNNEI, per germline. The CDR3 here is CASSEAGITDTQYF. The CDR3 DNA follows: TGTGCCAGCAGTGAGGCGGGTATCACAGATACGCAGTATTTT.

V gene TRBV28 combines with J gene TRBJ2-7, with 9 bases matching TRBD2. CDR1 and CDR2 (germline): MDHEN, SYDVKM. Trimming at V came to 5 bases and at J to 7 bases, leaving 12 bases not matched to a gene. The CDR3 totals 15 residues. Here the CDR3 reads CASSPSSGVPGEQYF. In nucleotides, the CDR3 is TGTGCCAGCAGTCCCTCTAGCGGGGTTCCGGGGGAGCAGTACTTC.

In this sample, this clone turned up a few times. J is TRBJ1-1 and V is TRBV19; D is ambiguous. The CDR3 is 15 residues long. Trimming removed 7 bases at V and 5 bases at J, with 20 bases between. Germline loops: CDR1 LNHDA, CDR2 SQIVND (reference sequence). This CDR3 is CASTVVGGLGTEAFF. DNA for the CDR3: TGTGCCAGTACAGTCGTAGGAGGATTAGGAACTGAAGCTTTCTTT.

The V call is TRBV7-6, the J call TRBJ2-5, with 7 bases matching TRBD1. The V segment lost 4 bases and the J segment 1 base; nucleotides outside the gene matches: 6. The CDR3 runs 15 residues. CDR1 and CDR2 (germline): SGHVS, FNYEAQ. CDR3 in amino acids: CASSSLPGGQETQYF. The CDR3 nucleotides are TGTGCCAGCAGCTCACTACCAGGGGGCCAAGAGACCCAGTACTTC.

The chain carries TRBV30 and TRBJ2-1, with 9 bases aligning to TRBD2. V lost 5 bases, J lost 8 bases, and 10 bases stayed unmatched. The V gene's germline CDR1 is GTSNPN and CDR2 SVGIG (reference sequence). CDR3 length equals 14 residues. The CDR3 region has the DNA TGTGCCTGGGCTCCCAAGCGGGAGGTTGATGAGCAGTTCTTC. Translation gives CAWAPKREVDEQFF.

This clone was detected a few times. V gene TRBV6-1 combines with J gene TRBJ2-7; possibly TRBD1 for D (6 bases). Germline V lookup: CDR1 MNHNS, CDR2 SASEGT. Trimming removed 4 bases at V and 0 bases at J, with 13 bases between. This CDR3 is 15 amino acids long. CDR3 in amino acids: CASSVSPTGSYEQYF. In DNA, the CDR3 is TGTGCCAGCAGTGTTAGCCCGACAGGCTCCTACGAGCAGTACTTC.

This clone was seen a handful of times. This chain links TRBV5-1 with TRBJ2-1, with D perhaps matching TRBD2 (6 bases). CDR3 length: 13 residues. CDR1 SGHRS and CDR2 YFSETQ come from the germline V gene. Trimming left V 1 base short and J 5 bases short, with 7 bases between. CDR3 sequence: CASSLWGDNEQFF. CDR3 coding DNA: TGCGCCAGCAGCTTGTGGGGGGACAATGAGCAGTTCTTC. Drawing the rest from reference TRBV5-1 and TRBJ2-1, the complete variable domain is KAGVTQTPRYLIKTRGQQVTLSCSPISGHRSVSWYQQTPGQGLQFLFEYFSETQRNKGNFPGRFSGRQFSNSRSEMNVSTLELGDSALYLCASSLWGDNEQFFGPGTRLTVL.